This TCR beta chain emerged from a study of beta chain features in type 1 diabetes. The ends were cut back, 6 bases at V and 5 bases at J, with 26 bases in the middle. Germline V gene sequence: CDR1 WSHSY, CDR2 SAAADI. This CDR3 region has 17 residues. Whole-study findings and limits: People with Type 1 diabetes carried modestly yet significantly shorter TCRB CDR3s in all four CD4+ subsets. Patients and controls would share equally any PCR tilt toward shorter templates. Healthy donors had naive, central memory and Treg TCRB repertoires that appeared less similar than those seen among patients.

This clone was recorded a few times. Its specificity is not known. Expressed TCRB transcripts were sequenced because the entire RNA isolate underwent reverse transcription. Some clones are missing from TCRdb's copy, which holds only in-frame ones; the method was immunoSEQ multiplex PCR. The sample lists hundreds of thousands of clones, roughly 13% seen once, with 0.02% to 0.025% in the top ten. The sequence came from a man between 18 and 35 years old with type 1 diabetes. Sequencing input: naive CD4+ T cells from blood. J is TRBJ2-7 and V is TRBV10-2, with D perhaps matching TRBD1 (5 bases). Here the CDR3 reads CASRKIRFGRGADEQYF. The CDR3 DNA sequence: TGCGCCAGCAGGAAGATCAGGTTCGGGCGTGGGGCGGACGAGCAGTACTTC.